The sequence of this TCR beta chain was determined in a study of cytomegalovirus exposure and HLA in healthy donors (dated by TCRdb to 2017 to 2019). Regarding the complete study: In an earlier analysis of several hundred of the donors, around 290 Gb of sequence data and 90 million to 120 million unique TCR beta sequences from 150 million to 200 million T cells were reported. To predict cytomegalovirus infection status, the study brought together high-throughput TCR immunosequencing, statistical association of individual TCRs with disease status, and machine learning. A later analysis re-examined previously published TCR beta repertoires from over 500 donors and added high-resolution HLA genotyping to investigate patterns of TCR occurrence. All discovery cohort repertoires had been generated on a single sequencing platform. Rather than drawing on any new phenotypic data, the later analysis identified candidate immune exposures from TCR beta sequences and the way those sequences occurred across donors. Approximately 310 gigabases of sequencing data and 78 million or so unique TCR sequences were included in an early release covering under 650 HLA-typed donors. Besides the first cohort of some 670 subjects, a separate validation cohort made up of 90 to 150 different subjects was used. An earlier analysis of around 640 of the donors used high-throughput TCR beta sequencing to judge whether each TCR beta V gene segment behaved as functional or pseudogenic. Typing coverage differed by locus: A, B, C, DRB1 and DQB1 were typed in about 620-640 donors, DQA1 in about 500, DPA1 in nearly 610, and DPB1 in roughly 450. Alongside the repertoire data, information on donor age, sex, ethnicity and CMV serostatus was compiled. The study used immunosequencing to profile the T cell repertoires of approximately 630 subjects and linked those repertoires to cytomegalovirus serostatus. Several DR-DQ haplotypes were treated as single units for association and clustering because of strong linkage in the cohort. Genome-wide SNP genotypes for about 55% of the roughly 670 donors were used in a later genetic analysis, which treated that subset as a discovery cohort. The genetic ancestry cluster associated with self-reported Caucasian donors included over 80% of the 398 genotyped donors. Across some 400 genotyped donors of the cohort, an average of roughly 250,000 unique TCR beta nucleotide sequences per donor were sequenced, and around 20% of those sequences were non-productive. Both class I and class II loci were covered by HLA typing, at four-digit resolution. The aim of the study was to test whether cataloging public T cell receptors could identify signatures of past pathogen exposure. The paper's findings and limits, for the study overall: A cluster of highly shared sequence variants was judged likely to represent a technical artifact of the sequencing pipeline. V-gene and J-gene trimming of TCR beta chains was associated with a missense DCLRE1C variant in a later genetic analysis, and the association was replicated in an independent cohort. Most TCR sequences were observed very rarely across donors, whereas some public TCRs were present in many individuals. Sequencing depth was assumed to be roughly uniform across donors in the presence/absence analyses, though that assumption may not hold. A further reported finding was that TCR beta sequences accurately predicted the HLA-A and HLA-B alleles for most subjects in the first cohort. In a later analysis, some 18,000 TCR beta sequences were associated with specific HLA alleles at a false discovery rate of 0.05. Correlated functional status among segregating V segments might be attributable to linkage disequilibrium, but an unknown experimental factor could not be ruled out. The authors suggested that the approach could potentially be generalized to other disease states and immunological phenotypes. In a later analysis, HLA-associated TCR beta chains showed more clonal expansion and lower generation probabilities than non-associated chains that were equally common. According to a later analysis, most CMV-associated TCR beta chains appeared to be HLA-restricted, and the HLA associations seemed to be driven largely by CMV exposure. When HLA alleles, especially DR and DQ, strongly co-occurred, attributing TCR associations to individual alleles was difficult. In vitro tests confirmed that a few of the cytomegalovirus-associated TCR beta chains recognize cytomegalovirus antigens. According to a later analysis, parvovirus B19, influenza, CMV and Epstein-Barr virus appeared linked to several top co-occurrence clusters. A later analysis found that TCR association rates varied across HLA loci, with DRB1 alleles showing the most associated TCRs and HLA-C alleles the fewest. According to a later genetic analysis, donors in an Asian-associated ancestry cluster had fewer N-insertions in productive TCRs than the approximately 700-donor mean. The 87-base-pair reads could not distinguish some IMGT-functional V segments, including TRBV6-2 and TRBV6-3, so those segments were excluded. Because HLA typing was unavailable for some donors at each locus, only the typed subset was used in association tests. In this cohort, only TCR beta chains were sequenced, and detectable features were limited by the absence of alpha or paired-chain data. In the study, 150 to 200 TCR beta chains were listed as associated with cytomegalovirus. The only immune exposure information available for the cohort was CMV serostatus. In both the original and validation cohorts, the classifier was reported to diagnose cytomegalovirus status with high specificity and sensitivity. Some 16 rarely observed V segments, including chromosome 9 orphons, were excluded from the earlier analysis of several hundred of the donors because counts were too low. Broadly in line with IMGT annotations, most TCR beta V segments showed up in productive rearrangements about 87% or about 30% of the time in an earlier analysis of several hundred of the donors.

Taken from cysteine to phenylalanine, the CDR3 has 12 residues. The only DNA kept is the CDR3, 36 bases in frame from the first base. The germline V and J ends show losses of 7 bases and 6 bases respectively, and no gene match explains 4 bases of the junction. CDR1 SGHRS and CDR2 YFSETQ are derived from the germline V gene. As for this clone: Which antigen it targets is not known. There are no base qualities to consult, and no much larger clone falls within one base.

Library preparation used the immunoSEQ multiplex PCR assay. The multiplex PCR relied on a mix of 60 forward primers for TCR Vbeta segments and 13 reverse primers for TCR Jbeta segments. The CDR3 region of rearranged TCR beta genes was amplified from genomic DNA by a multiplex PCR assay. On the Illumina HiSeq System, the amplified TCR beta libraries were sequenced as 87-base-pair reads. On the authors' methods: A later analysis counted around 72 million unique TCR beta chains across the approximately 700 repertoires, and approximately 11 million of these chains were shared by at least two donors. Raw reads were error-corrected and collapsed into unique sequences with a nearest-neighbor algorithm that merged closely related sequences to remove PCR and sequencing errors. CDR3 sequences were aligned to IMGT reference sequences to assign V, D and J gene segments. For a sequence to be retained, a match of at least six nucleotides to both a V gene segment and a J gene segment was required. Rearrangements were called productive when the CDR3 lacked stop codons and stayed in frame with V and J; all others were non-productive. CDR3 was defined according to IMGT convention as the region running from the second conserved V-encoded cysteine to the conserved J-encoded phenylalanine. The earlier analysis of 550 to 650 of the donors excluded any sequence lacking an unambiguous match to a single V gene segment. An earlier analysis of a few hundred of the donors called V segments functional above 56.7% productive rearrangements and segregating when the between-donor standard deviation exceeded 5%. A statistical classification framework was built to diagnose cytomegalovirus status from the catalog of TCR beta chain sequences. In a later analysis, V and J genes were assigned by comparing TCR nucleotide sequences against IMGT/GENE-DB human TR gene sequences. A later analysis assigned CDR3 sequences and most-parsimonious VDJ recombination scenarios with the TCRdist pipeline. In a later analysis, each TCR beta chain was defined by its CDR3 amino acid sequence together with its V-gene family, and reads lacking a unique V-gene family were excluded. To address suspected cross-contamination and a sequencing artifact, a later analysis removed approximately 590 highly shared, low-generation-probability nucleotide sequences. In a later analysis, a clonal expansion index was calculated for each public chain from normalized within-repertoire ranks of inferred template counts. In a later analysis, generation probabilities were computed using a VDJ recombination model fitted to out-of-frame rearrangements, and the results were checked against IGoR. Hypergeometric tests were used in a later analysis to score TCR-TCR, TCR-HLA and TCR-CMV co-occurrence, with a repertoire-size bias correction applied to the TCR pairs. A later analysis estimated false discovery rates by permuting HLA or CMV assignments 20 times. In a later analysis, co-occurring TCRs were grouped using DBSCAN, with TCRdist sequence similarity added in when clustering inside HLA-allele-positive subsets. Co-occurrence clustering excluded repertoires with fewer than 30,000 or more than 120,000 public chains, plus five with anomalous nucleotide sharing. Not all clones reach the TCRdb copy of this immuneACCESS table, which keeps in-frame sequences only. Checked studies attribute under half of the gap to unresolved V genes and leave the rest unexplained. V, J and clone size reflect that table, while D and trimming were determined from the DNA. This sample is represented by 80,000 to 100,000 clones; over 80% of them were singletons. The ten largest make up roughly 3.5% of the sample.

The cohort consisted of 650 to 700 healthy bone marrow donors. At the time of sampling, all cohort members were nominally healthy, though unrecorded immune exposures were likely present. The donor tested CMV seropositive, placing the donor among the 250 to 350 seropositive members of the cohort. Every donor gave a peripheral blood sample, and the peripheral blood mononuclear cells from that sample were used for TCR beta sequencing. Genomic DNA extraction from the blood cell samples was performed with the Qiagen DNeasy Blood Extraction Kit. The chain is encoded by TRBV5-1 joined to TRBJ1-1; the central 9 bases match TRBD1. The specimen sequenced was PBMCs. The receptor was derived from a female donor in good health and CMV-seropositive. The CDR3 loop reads CASGGQGAEAFF. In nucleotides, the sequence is TGCGCCAGCGGGGGACAGGGTGCTGAAGCTTTCTTT. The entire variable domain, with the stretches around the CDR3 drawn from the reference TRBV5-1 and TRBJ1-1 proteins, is KAGVTQTPRYLIKTRGQQVTLSCSPISGHRSVSWYQQTPGQGLQFLFEYFSETQRNKGNFPGRFSGRQFSNSRSEMNVSTLELGDSALYLCASGGQGAEAFFGQGTRLTVV.